This T cell receptor (beta chain) comes out of a study of T cells in Graves' hyperthyroidism and ophthalmopathy. Across the study: Peripheral blood specimens were obtained at initial diagnosis, prior to any treatment.

TCR beta CDR3 regions were amplified from RNA transcripts. The primer set for the first-round RT-PCR of the TCR CDR3 was HTBI. One entry per CDR3 protein results from TCRdb running MiXCR on the multiplex PCR reads. The sample records fewer than 350,000 distinct CDR3 sequences, around 18% being singletons. This clonotype was counted many times. Uncontrolled infections, other autoimmune diseases, pregnancy or lactation led to exclusion of patients. This CDR3 is 14 amino acids long. Trimming took 7 bases from V and 6 from J; bases not matched to a gene: 8. In germline, CDR1 is LNHDA, CDR2 SQIVND (reference sequence).

This chain joins TRBV19 and TRBJ1-5; 8 nucleotides agree with TRBD1. The sample was blood. This receptor was taken from a woman between 40 and 50 years old with Graves' ophthalmopathy. CDR3 region: CASKGQVGGQPQHF. The DNA for the CDR3 is TGTGCCAGTAAGGGACAGGTCGGAGGTCAGCCCCAGCATTTT.